These T cell receptor beta chains were read from a single sample in a study of blood T cell repertoires in COVID-19. Method: immunoSEQ multiplex PCR; TCRdb's copy keeps in-frame clones and lacks some. This table holds 110,000 or so clones, 75% to 90% found once. The sequencing input was peripheral blood. The receptors originated from a woman aged 45-59 years with acute or convalescent COVID-19. Each CDR3 is given with its conserved first and last residue. The order of the fields is D gene, J gene, clone size, V gene, CDR3 DNA, CDR3 protein. The D gene is left open where the match is weak. Only part of the rows carry a size: once, few, many, or a class if the clone is expanded.

d_gene: .
j_gene: TRBJ2-2
abundance: .
v_gene: TRBV18
CDR3nt: TGTGCCAGCTCACCACGGGGGGACACCGGGGAGCTGTTTTTT
CDR3aa: CASSPRGDTGELFF

d_gene: .
j_gene: TRBJ2-3
abundance: .
v_gene: TRBV18
CDR3nt: TGTGCCAGCTCACCGGTATCAGGGTGGGGGCAAAGCACAGATACGCAGTATTTT
CDR3aa: CASSPVSGWGQSTDTQYF

d_gene: .
j_gene: TRBJ1-4
abundance: .
v_gene: TRBV7-9
CDR3nt: TGTGCCAGCAGCTCACAGGGAGGGAGTGAAAAACTGTTTTTT
CDR3aa: CASSSQGGSEKLFF

d_gene: TRBD1
j_gene: TRBJ1-6
abundance: .
v_gene: TRBV19
CDR3nt: TGTGCCAGTACCCTTCAGGGGGTTAATTCACCCCTCCACTTT
CDR3aa: CASTLQGVNSPLHF

d_gene: TRBD1
j_gene: TRBJ1-2
abundance: .
v_gene: TRBV6-5
CDR3nt: TGTGCCAGCAGTCCAGGGGGCGTCGGCTACACCTTC
CDR3aa: CASSPGGVGYTF

d_gene: .
j_gene: TRBJ1-1
abundance: few
v_gene: TRBV28
CDR3nt: TGTGCCAGCGCCTTGACAGATTCTAACACTGAAGCTTTCTTT
CDR3aa: CASALTDSNTEAFF

d_gene: .
j_gene: TRBJ2-7
abundance: .
v_gene: TRBV2
CDR3nt: TGTGCCCTCGGGGGACAGTCCTACGAGCAGTACTTC
CDR3aa: CALGGQSYEQYF

d_gene: TRBD2
j_gene: TRBJ2-1
abundance: .
v_gene: TRBV4-2
CDR3nt: TGTGCCAGCAGCCCCCGACTAGCGGGGGCCCTATTGATGGGGAATGAGCAGTTCTTC
CDR3aa: CASSPRLAGALLMGNEQFF

d_gene: .
j_gene: TRBJ1-1
abundance: .
v_gene: TRBV19
CDR3nt: TGTGCCAGTAGTATATTAAGGGACAACCTTGAAGCTTTCTTT
CDR3aa: CASSILRDNLEAFF

d_gene: TRBD1
j_gene: TRBJ1-2
abundance: .
v_gene: TRBV6-5
CDR3nt: TGTGCCAGTAGACCTGGACAGGACTATGGCTACACCTTC
CDR3aa: CASRPGQDYGYTF

d_gene: .
j_gene: TRBJ2-1
abundance: .
v_gene: TRBV2
CDR3nt: TGTGCCAGCAGTGAAGTTGGGGGGAGGAATGAGCAGTTCTTC
CDR3aa: CASSEVGGRNEQFF

d_gene: .
j_gene: TRBJ2-7
abundance: once
v_gene: TRBV28
CDR3nt: TGTGCCAGCAGCCCTGGACAGCAGTCCGAGCAGTACTTC
CDR3aa: CASSPGQQSEQYF

d_gene: .
j_gene: TRBJ1-5
abundance: .
v_gene: TRBV5-8
CDR3nt: TGTGCCAGCAGCCCCGGACAGCAGCCCCAGCATTTT
CDR3aa: CASSPGQQPQHF

d_gene: TRBD1
j_gene: TRBJ2-1
abundance: .
v_gene: TRBV10-3
CDR3nt: TGTGCCATGGGACAGAACTACAATGAGCAGTTCTTC
CDR3aa: CAMGQNYNEQFF

d_gene: TRBD1
j_gene: TRBJ1-5
abundance: .
v_gene: TRBV10-1
CDR3nt: TGCGCCAGCAGCCCTGGCAGGGGGGATCAGCCCCAGCATTTT
CDR3aa: CASSPGRGDQPQHF

d_gene: .
j_gene: TRBJ1-2
abundance: once
v_gene: TRBV6-6
CDR3nt: TGTGCCAGCAGGCTCCAGGGGTTAGACTATGGCTACACCTTC
CDR3aa: CASRLQGLDYGYTF

d_gene: .
j_gene: TRBJ2-1
abundance: .
v_gene: TRBV11-3
CDR3nt: TGTGCCAGCAGTCCCACCGGGACAGAGCAGTTCTTC
CDR3aa: CASSPTGTEQFF

d_gene: .
j_gene: TRBJ1-5
abundance: few
v_gene: TRBV6-5
CDR3nt: TGTGCCAGCAGTTACTCGTATAGCTATCAGCCCCAGCATTTT
CDR3aa: CASSYSYSYQPQHF

d_gene: TRBD1
j_gene: TRBJ1-5
abundance: few
v_gene: TRBV6-5
CDR3nt: TGTGCCAGCAGCCGGGACAGGGGTAGCAATCAGCCCCAGCATTTT
CDR3aa: CASSRDRGSNQPQHF

d_gene: .
j_gene: TRBJ2-3
abundance: .
v_gene: TRBV3-1/TRBV3-2
CDR3nt: TGTGCCAGCAGCCCGGGCAGGGCTTTCACAGATACGCAGTATTTT
CDR3aa: CASSPGRAFTDTQYF

d_gene: .
j_gene: TRBJ2-4
abundance: .
v_gene: TRBV18
CDR3nt: TGTGCCAGCTCACCAAACAGGAACCCAACTCTCAAAAACATTCAGTACTTC
CDR3aa: CASSPNRNPTLKNIQYF

d_gene: TRBD1
j_gene: TRBJ1-2
abundance: .
v_gene: TRBV9
CDR3nt: TGTGCCAGCAGCGTAGAGGGGACAGGGTTTGGCTACACCTTC
CDR3aa: CASSVEGTGFGYTF